These 30 T cell receptor beta chains were sequenced from one sample in a study of shared clonotypes between healthy human individuals. TCRdb keeps only in-frame clones here, not all; method: immunoSEQ multiplex PCR. The table records over a million clones, around 97% of them present only once. The sample consisted of naive CD4+ T cells sorted from blood. Subset: CD45RA+ positively selected. All receptors come from a man aged 25 to 40 in good health.

This rearrangement joins TRBV29-1 to TRBJ2-7; a possible D gene is TRBD1 (6 bases). The CDR3 spans 11 residues. V lost 6 bases, J lost 5 bases, and 11 bases lay in between. CDR1 and CDR2 from the germline V gene are SQVTM and ANQGSEA. This CDR3 reads CSVQGINEQYF. The CDR3 nucleotides are TGCAGCGTGCAGGGGATCAACGAGCAGTACTTC.

The chain employs TRBV6-4 and TRBJ2-2, with 8 bases identical to TRBD2. This CDR3 is built from 17 residues. V was clipped by 0 bases and J by 6 bases; unmatched bases: 9. The germline V gene has CDR1 MRHNA and CDR2 SNTAGT. The CDR3 DNA is TGTGCCAGCAGTGACTCGATAGCTGCTAGCGGGCCCGGGGAGCTGTTTTTT. Protein sequence: CASSDSIAASGPGELFF.

The CDR3 DNA follows: TGTGCCAGCAGCTTGTTCCCTCCTCTTAATTCACCCCTCCACTTT. Its protein product is CASSLFPPLNSPLHF. The V and J genes are TRBV5-4 and TRBJ1-6; D uncertain. CDR3 length equals 15 residues. The germline V gene has CDR1 SGHNT and CDR2 YYREEE (reference sequence). Trimming pared 1 base from V and 6 bases from J, leaving 11 bases between. Looking up the rest from reference TRBV5-4 and TRBJ1-6 gives the full variable domain: ETGVTQSPTHLIKTRGQQVTLRCSSQSGHNTVSWYQQALGQGPQFIFQYYREEENGRGNFPPRFSGLQFPNYSSELNVNALELDDSALYLCASSLFPPLNSPLHFGNGTRLTVT.

The chain joins TRBV19 to TRBJ2-5; 9 bases align to TRBD1. The germline V gene encodes CDR1 LNHDA and CDR2 SQIVND (reference sequence). V lost 6 bases to trimming and J lost 6 bases; unmatched junction nucleotides: 5. CDR3 size: 13 residues. The CDR3 DNA sequence: TGTGCCAGTAGGACCGGGACAGGGCAGACCCAGTACTTC. Its protein is CASRTGTGQTQYF.

The count of this clone is one. The CDR3 loop is CASRSPSEGTEAFF. CDR3 nucleotides: TGTGCCAGCAGATCTCCGTCAGAGGGGACTGAAGCTTTCTTT. V and J are TRBV6-5 and TRBJ1-1, with D possibly matching TRBD1 (5 bases). V lost 6 bases to trimming and J lost 5 bases, with 16 bases between them. Germline-derived CDR1 and CDR2 are MNHEY and SVGAGI. The CDR3 length is 14 residues.

The chain couples TRBV28 to TRBJ1-2, with 8 bases fitting TRBD1. Germline-derived CDR1 and CDR2 are MDHEN and SYDVKM. CDR3 length: 14 residues. V shed 6 bases and J 4 bases; nucleotides not matched to a gene: 7. CDR3 coding DNA: TGTGCCAGCAGCGGACAGGGAGTAGCCTATGGCTACACCTTC. Translation: CASSGQGVAYGYTF.

J is TRBJ1-3 and V is TRBV18; D gene ambiguous. The CDR3 has 16 residues. Germline CDR1 is KGHSH and CDR2 is LQKENI. V lost 1 base, J lost 2 bases, and 12 bases lay in between. This CDR3 is CASSPRPGPTGNTIYF. In DNA, the CDR3 is TGTGCCAGCTCACCACGGCCAGGACCAACTGGAAACACCATATATTTT.

This clone has only one observation. The gene calls are TRBV5-1 and TRBJ2-7; 8 bases map to TRBD2. CDR3 length equals 16 residues. Trimming at V came to 0 bases and at J to 6 bases, leaving 11 bases not matched to a gene. Germline V gives CDR1 SGHRS, CDR2 YFSETQ. The CDR3 here is CASSLEAGARGAEQYF. In DNA form, the CDR3 reads TGCGCCAGCAGCTTGGAAGCGGGGGCAAGGGGCGCCGAGCAGTACTTC.

The chain employs TRBV11-2 and TRBJ2-1; 10 bases are a match to TRBD2. Germline V gives CDR1 SGHAT, CDR2 FQNNGV. V dropped 6 bases and J dropped 0; count of bases not matched to a gene: 14. The CDR3 has 19 residues. For the CDR3, the DNA is TGTGCCAGCAGACGACCGGGACTAGCGCTCATGAGCTCCTACAATGAGCAGTTCTTC. Translated, it gives CASRRPGLALMSSYNEQFF.

This chain uses TRBV19 with TRBJ1-5, with D perhaps matching TRBD1 (5 bases). CDR1 is LNHDA and CDR2 is SQIVND in the germline V gene (reference sequence). CDR3 length: 17 residues. Trimming shortened V by 3 bases and J by 2 bases, and 17 bases separated the two germline ends. The DNA of the CDR3 is TGTGCCAGTAGTATCGAGGCTCAGGGAAGGGGCAATCAGCCCCAGCATTTT. Protein product: CASSIEAQGRGNQPQHF.

This clone has just one count. The chain uses TRBV28 and TRBJ1-2; TRBD1 aligns across 7 bases. V shed 2 bases, J shed 5 bases, and the junction held 5 bases outside the gene matches. The germline CDR1 and CDR2 sequences are MDHEN and SYDVKM. The CDR3 has 14 amino acids. The CDR3 reads CASSLNRGGYGYTF. CDR3 sequence (DNA): TGTGCCAGCAGTTTAAACAGGGGAGGATATGGCTACACCTTC.

The chain employs TRBV6-4 and TRBJ1-1; 11 bases align to TRBD1. The CDR3 loop spans 15 amino acids. J lost 3 bases, V lost 6 bases, and 6 bases had no gene match. Germline values: CDR1 MRHNA, CDR2 SNTAGT. CDR3 nucleotide sequence: TGTGCCAGCAGAAAGGACAGGGGGCGGGACACTGAAGCTTTCTTT. Translating gives CASRKDRGRDTEAFF.

V gene TRBV5-1 combines with J gene TRBJ2-3; perhaps TRBD2 as D (5 bases). Trimming removed 0 bases at V and 6 bases at J, with 14 bases between. This CDR3 comprises 15 residues. The germline gives CDR1 SGHRS, CDR2 YFSETQ. The CDR3 nucleotides read TGCGCCAGCAGCTTGGGAGGGTCCACTCGGGATACGCAGTATTTT. Amino acid sequence: CASSLGGSTRDTQYF.

In regard to this clone: Distinct nucleotide sequences in the sample also encode this CDR3. This chain connects TRBV14 to TRBJ1-3; D unresolved. The germline gives CDR1 SGHDN, CDR2 FVKESK. V lost 1 base and J lost 4, with 5 bases in between. The CDR3 length is 13 residues. CDR3 region: CASSQVSGNTIYF. As DNA, the CDR3 is TGTGCCAGCAGCCAAGTTTCAGGAAACACCATATATTTT.

This CDR3 is CASRAGDYGYTF. Written as DNA, the CDR3 is TGTGCCAGTAGGGCGGGGGACTATGGCTACACCTTC. The J gene is TRBJ1-2, the V gene TRBV19, with D possibly matching TRBD1 (5 bases). V was shortened by 6 bases and J by 3 bases, with 8 bases between the two germline ends. This CDR3 is built from 12 residues. Germline V gene data show CDR1 as LNHDA and CDR2 as SQIVND (reference sequence).

The gene calls are TRBV28 and TRBJ2-7; D unclear. Trimming pared 6 bases from V and 3 bases from J, leaving 12 bases between. Per germline, CDR1 MDHEN and CDR2 SYDVKM. The CDR3 length is 13 residues. CDR3 DNA: TGTGCCAGCAGCGTCGGAAGGGTCTACGAGCAGTACTTC. It yields the protein CASSVGRVYEQYF. Supplemented by reference TRBV28 and TRBJ2-7, the full variable domain reads DVKVTQSSRYLVKRTGEKVFLECVQDMDHENMFWYRQDPGLGLRLIYFSYDVKMKEKGDIPEGYSVSREKKERFSLILESASTNQTSMYLCASSVGRVYEQYFGPGTRLTVT.

J is TRBJ2-5 and V is TRBV2; TRBD1 aligns across 7 bases. V trimming: 4 bases; J trimming: 5 bases; junction bases outside the gene matches: 7. The germline CDR1 and CDR2 sequences are SNHLY and FYNNEI. The CDR3 length is 14 residues. In DNA form, the CDR3 reads TGTGCCAGCAGTGGGAGGACAGGCAGGGAGACCCAGTACTTC. Translating gives CASSGRTGRETQYF.

As for this clone: Distinct nucleotide sequences in the sample also encode this CDR3. The V and J genes are TRBV7-9 and TRBJ1-5; D uncertain. The CDR3 sequence is 12 residues long. Germline CDR1 SEHNR, CDR2 FQNEAQ (reference sequence). The germline V and J ends were trimmed by 3 bases and 1 base, with 1 base remaining between them. DNA for the CDR3: TGTGCCAGCAGCTTCAGCAATCAGCCCCAGCATTTT. This encodes CASSFSNQPQHF.

The V gene is TRBV18, the J gene TRBJ1-5, with D unresolved. There are 13 residues in the CDR3. V was shortened by 1 base and J by 6 bases, with 7 bases between the two germline ends. CDR1 and CDR2 (germline): KGHSH, LQKENI. As DNA, the CDR3 is TGTGCCAGCTCACCACGATATAGTCAGCCCCAGCATTTT. Translated: CASSPRYSQPQHF.

The J gene is TRBJ1-1, the V gene TRBV5-1, with no clear D. The germline CDR1 and CDR2 sequences are SGHRS and YFSETQ. The CDR3 is made up of 14 amino acids. V was cut by 0 bases and J by 3 bases, with 9 bases left in between. CDR3 in amino acids: CASSLVPRDTEAFF. The CDR3 coding sequence is TGCGCCAGCAGCTTGGTACCTCGGGACACTGAAGCTTTCTTT.

The chain is built from TRBV25-1 and TRBJ2-5; D possibly matches TRBD1 or TRBD2 (5 bases each). Germline V CDR1 and CDR2: MGHDK, SYGVNS. Trimming cost V 8 bases and J 0 bases, with 13 bases left between them. This CDR3 spans 14 amino acids. This CDR3 is CASGRRGYQETQYF. The CDR3 nucleotides are TGTGCCAGCGGAAGACGGGGCTACCAAGAGACCCAGTACTTC. The full variable domain, completed using reference TRBV25-1 and TRBJ2-5, is EADIYQTPRYLVIGTGKKITLECSQTMGHDKMYWYQQDPGMELHLIHYSYGVNSTEKGDLSSESTVSRIRTEHFPLTLESARPSHTSQYLCASGRRGYQETQYFGPGTRLLVL.

This sequence joins TRBV5-1 and TRBJ1-2; D is possibly TRBD1 (5 bases). Trimming stripped 4 bases from V and 4 bases from J, with 14 bases between. Germline-derived CDR1 and CDR2 are SGHRS and YFSETQ. The CDR3 is 14 residues long. The CDR3 sequence: CASSVDTRGYGYTF. In DNA form, the CDR3 reads TGCGCCAGCAGCGTGGACACCCGGGGCTATGGCTACACCTTC.

The chain carries TRBV19 and TRBJ1-1; D uncertain. Germline V gene sequence: CDR1 LNHDA, CDR2 SQIVND (reference sequence). V was shortened by 7 bases and J by 8 bases, with 26 bases between the two germline ends. CDR3 length: 16 residues. The CDR3 protein is CASTPRSGLIKREAFF. In nucleotides, the CDR3 is TGTGCCAGTACGCCGCGGTCCGGGTTGATCAAACGGGAAGCTTTCTTT.

This rearrangement joins TRBV5-4 to TRBJ2-2, with D unresolved. Deletions cut 4 bases from V and 0 bases from J, with 10 bases between. This CDR3 region has 15 residues. Germline CDR1 is SGHNT and CDR2 is YYREEE (reference sequence). The CDR3 DNA follows: TGTGCCAGCAGCATCGGTGGTTCGAACACCGGGGAGCTGTTTTTT. It specifies CASSIGGSNTGELFF.

V is TRBV29-1 and J is TRBJ1-2; D might be TRBD1 (5 bases). The CDR3 sequence is 14 residues long. V lost 5 bases and J 3 bases, leaving 16 bases between the germline ends. Germline values: CDR1 SQVTM, CDR2 ANQGSEA. The DNA of the CDR3 is TGCAGCGTTTTACGCCGGGGGAATGACTATGGCTACACCTTC. Translation gives CSVLRRGNDYGYTF.

The genes are TRBV30 and TRBJ2-7, with a possible D match to TRBD2 (5 bases). The V end lost 7 bases, the J end lost 9 bases, and 25 bases lay between the germline ends. CDR1 is GTSNPN, CDR2 SVGIG, per germline (reference sequence). The CDR3 length is 14 residues. The CDR3 protein is CASTERRPSTRQYF. CDR3 DNA: TGTGCCTCCACGGAGCGGCGCCCGAGTACAAGGCAGTACTTC.

This clone was seen once. The chain couples TRBV5-4 to TRBJ2-4; tentatively, D is TRBD1 or TRBD2 (6 bases each). CDR1 is SGHNT and CDR2 is YYREEE in the germline V gene (reference sequence). This CDR3 is 16 amino acids long. V was cut by 3 bases and J by 0 bases, with 13 bases left in between. The CDR3 region has the DNA TGTGCCAGCAGCTCGGGGGACAACTTAGCCAAAAACATTCAGTACTTC. Its protein is CASSSGDNLAKNIQYF.

This rearrangement joins TRBV6-1 to TRBJ1-1; TRBD1 might be the D (6 bases). The CDR3 has 15 amino acids. V was clipped by 6 bases and J by 3 bases, with 17 bases between them. Germline-derived CDR1 and CDR2 are MNHNS and SASEGT. The chain's CDR3 is CASSSGVDSYTEAFF. The DNA for the CDR3 is TGTGCCAGCAGCTCAGGGGTGGACAGTTACACTGAAGCTTTCTTT.

This chain uses TRBV5-4 with TRBJ2-3, with 9 bases identical to TRBD1. The CDR3 spans 14 residues. Losses at the gene ends were 8 bases for V and 3 bases for J; bases not matched to a gene: 7. Germline CDR1 SGHNT, CDR2 YYREEE (reference sequence). Here the CDR3 DNA reads TGTGCCAGTAAGGTCGACAGGGGGACAGATACGCAGTATTTT. It translates to CASKVDRGTDTQYF.

The chain links TRBV9 to TRBJ2-3; 11 positions match TRBD2. The CDR3 has 16 residues. The V gene's germline CDR1 is SGDLS and CDR2 YYNGEE. J gave up 6 bases and V 0 bases, and 6 bases lay outside the gene matches. The CDR3 loop reads CASSVGSGRAGDTQYF. Here the CDR3 DNA reads TGTGCCAGCAGCGTAGGTAGCGGGAGGGCCGGGGATACGCAGTATTTT.